This TCR beta chain stems from a study of shared clonotypes between healthy human individuals. Study background: Researchers assigned three CD4 naive, three CD4 memory, two CD8 naive and one CD8 memory plate to each donor. Study-wide points: Although depth was large, rarefaction showed that sequencing of the sorted subsets was incomplete.

The J segment lost 7 bases and the V segment lost 1 base, leaving 3 bases of the junction unmatched. Germline V gives CDR1 MNHNS, CDR2 SASEGT. The CDR3 extends over 14 amino acids. An assay was performed, and its level was deep. Method: immunoSEQ multiplex PCR; TCRdb's copy keeps in-frame clones and lacks some. The sample includes 780,000 or so clones, approximately 77% of them seen just once. Those who donated, Caucasian adults without exception, all lived in Nashville, Tennessee. On this clone: The antigen is not known.

Material for sequencing was memory CD4+ T cells sorted from blood. Noted subset: CD45RA-negative fraction. The chain combines TRBV6-1 with TRBJ1-4; 7 bases agree with TRBD1. This TCR was recovered from a woman aged 25 to 45 in good health. This CDR3 reads CASSEGTGLEKLFF. In DNA form, the CDR3 reads TGTGCCAGCAGTGAAGGGACAGGACTTGAAAAACTGTTTTTT.